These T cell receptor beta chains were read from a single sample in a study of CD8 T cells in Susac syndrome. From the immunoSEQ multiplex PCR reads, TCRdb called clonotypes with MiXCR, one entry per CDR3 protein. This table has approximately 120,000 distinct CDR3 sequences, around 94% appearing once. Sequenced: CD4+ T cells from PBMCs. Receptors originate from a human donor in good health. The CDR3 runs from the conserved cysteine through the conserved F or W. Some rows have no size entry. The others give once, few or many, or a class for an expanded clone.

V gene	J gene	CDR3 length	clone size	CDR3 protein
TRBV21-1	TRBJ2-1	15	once	CASSKEPGENNEQFF
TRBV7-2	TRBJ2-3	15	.	CASSLAGGGVDTQYF
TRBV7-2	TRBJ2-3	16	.	CASSLGGGRAGDTQYF
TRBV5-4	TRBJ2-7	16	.	CASSLGGRTQGGEQYF
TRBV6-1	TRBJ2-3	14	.	CASSVSGRADTQYF
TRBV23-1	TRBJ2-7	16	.	CASSPQDFLSSYEQYF
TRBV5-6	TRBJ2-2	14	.	CASSLALEVGELFF
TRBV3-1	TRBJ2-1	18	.	CASSQEGGTGRSYNEQFF
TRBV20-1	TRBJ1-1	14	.	CSARDSNSNTEAFF
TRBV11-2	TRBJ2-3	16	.	CASSLGPVRSTDTQYF
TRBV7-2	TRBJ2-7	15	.	CASSLESGRPWEQYF
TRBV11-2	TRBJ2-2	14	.	CASSLRISTGELFF
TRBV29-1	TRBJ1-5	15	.	CSAGLSYRGNQPQHF
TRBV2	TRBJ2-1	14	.	CASRTGNLANEQFF
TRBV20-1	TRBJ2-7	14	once	CSASEAGGGNEQYF
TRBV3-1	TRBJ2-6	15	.	CASSQGMAGANVLTF
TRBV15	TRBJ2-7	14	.	CATSKPGLAPEQYF
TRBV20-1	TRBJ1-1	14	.	CSARSQGAGTEAFF
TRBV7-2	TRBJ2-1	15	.	CASSLQLAGDGEQFF
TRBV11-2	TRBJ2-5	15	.	CASSPTRMDQETQYF
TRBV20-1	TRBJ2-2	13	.	CSVIGGITGELFF
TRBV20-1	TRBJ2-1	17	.	CSASARGASGGYNEQFF
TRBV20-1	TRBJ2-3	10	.	CSTNRDTQYF
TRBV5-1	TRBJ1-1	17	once	CASSLEGPNREPTSAFF
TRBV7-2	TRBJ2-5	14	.	CASSFGTNQETQYF
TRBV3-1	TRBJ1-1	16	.	CASSQTPTGRGTEAFF
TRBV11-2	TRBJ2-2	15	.	CASSLSGSLVGELFF
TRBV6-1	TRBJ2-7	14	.	CASIGDRDIYEQYF
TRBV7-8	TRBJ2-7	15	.	CASSPRDTGVYEQYF
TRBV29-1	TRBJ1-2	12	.	CSVVLGDYGYTF
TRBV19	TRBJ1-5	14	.	CASRGTASNQPQHF
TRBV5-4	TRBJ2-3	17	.	CASSPRGTSRDTDTQYF
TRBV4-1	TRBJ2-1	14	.	CASSQAVDYNEQFF
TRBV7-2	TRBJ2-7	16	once	CASSLGGLAGAYEQYF
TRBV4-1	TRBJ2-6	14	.	CASSHTRGANVLTF
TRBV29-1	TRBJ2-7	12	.	CSVGRGVSEQYF
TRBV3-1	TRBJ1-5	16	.	CASSHSDRWGNQPQHF
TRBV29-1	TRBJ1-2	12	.	CSIITGYYGYTF
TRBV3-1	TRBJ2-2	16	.	CASSQVVTGNTGELFF
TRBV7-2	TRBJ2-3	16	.	CASSSAHSGSRVTQYF
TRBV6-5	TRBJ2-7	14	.	CASSFQQGADEQYF
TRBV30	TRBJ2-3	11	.	CAWSRPDTQYF
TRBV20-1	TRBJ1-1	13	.	CSASTGTGAEAFF
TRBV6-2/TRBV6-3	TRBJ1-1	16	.	CASSVLGRIMNTEAFF
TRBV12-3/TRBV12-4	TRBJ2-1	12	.	CASSFSYNEQFF
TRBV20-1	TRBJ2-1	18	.	CSARVIEGGRGSYNEQFF
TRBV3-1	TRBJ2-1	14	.	CASSQDRARAEQFF
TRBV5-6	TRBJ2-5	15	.	CASSRLAGQQETQYF
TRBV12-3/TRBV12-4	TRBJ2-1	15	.	CASRAPSGGYNEQFF
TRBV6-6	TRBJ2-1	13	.	CALGGLYYNEQFF
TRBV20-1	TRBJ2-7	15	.	CSARSPGAGGHEQYF
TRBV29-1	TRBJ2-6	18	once	CSVHATTGNRPGANVLTF
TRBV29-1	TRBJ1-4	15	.	CSVVGAQGKDEKLFF
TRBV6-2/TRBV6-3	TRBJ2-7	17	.	CASSRSITGGDSYEQYF
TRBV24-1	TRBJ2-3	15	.	CATLNRDSNTDTQYF
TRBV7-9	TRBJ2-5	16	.	CASSLAPGDRQETQYF
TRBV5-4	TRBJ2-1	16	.	CASSSRTSGSRNEQFF